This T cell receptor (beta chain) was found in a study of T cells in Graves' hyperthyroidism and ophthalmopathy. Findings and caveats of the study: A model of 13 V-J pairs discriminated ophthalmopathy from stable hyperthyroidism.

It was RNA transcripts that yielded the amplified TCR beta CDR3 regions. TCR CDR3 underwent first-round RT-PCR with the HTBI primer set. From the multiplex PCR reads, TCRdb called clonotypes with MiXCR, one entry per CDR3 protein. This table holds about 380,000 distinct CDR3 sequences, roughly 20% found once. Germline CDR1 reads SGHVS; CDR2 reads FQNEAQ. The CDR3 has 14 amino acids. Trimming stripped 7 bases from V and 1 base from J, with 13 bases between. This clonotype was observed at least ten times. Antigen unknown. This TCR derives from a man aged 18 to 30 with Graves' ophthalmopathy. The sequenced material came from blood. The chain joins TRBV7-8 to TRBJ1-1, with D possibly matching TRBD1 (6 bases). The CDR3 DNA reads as TGTGCCAGCACTAGCGGCAGGGGGAACACTGAAGCTTTCTTT. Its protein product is CASTSGRGNTEAFF. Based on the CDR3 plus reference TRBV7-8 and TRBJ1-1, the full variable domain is GAGVSQSPRYKVAKRGQDVALRCDPISGHVSLFWYQQALGQGPEFLTYFQNEAQLDKSGLPSDRFFAERPEGSVSTLKIQRTQQEDSAVYLCASTSGRGNTEAFFGQGTRLTVV.